The present entry profiles one TCR beta chain with its context. Antigen specificity is unknown. It was RNA transcripts that yielded the amplified TCR beta CDR3 regions. The TCR CDR3 first-round RT-PCR relied on the HTBI primer set. TCRdb processed the multiplex PCR reads anew with MiXCR; each CDR3 protein has one entry. The sample comprises approximately 400,000 distinct CDR3 sequences, approximately 13% of which are singletons, and less than 25% rests with the top ten. These data are taken from a study of T cells in Graves' hyperthyroidism and ophthalmopathy. Overall study results and limits: Most clonotypes expanded in the thyroid (above 0.001) were also present in blood.

The source of this sequence is a man in his thirties or forties with Graves' hyperthyroidism that later progressed to Graves' ophthalmopathy. Sequences were obtained from blood.

In DNA form, the CDR3 reads TGTGCCAGTAGTATTAGCGGGGGGCTCCCTTACAATGAGCAGTTCTTC. It encodes CASSISGGLPYNEQFF. The V and J genes are TRBV19 and TRBJ2-1; 10 bases match TRBD2. CDR3 length equals 16 residues. Germline V lookup: CDR1 LNHDA, CDR2 SQIVND (reference sequence). Trimming took 3 bases from V and 4 from J; bases not matched to a gene: 6. Full variable domain (missing parts from reference TRBV19 and TRBJ2-1): DGGITQSPKYLFRKEGQNVTLSCEQNLNHDAMYWYRQDPGQGLRLIYYSQIVNDFQKGDIAEGYSVSREKKESFPLTVTSAQKNPTAFYLCASSISGGLPYNEQFFGPGTRLTVL.